Below, 4 T cell receptor beta chains from the same sample are listed, as sequenced in a study of blood T cell repertoires in COVID-19. Produced via immunoSEQ multiplex PCR; TCRdb's table is partial and in-frame only. The sample consists of some 120,000 clones, 80% of them appearing once. Sequencing was performed on peripheral blood. These receptors were collected from a human donor in a cohort sampled during active COVID-19.

V and J are TRBV3-1 (or the pseudogene TRBV3-2) and TRBJ1-1; TRBD1 matches at 8 bases. The CDR3 is 15 amino acids. J was trimmed by 5 bases and V by 4 bases; bases with no gene match: 9. Germline CDR1 is LGHDT and CDR2 is YNNKEL (reference sequence). In DNA form, the CDR3 reads TGTGCCAGCAGCCCGTGGACAGGGCTGGGGACTGAAGCTTTCTTT. It translates to CASSPWTGLGTEAFF.

This chain connects TRBV9 to TRBJ1-6, with D possibly matching TRBD1 (6 bases). The CDR3 extends over 15 amino acids. Per germline, CDR1 SGDLS and CDR2 YYNGEE. V was cut by 4 bases and J by 5 bases, with 13 bases left in between. The CDR3 loop is CASSSQGNHNSPLHF. DNA for the CDR3: TGTGCCAGCAGCAGTCAGGGGAACCATAATTCACCCCTCCACTTT. The full variable domain, completed using reference TRBV9 and TRBJ1-6, is DSGVTQTPKHLITATGQRVTLRCSPRSGDLSVYWYQQSLDQGLQFLIQYYNGEERAKGNILERFSAQQFPDLHSELNLSSLELGDSALYFCASSSQGNHNSPLHFGNGTRLTVT.

The chain links TRBV27 to TRBJ2-7; maybe TRBD2 (5 bases). The CDR3 has 18 amino acids. Germline V lookup: CDR1 MNHEY, CDR2 SMNVEV (reference sequence). The V end lost 1 base, the J end lost 4 bases, and 23 bases lay between the germline ends. CDR3 coding DNA: TGTGCCAGCAGTTTATACACAGATCCCGGACTCCGAAGATACGAGCAGTACTTC. This codes for CASSLYTDPGLRRYEQYF.

The V gene is TRBV7-9, the J gene TRBJ2-7; perhaps TRBD2 as D (5 bases). Looked up from germline, CDR1 is SEHNR and CDR2 is FQNEAQ (reference sequence). The V and J ends lost 3 bases and 6 bases respectively, with 15 bases between them. The CDR3 extends over 14 amino acids. This CDR3 is CASSFAGLTAEQYF. The DNA of the CDR3 is TGTGCCAGCAGCTTTGCGGGTCTAACGGCCGAGCAGTACTTC.